The T cell receptor (beta chain) described here comes from a study of T cells in Graves' hyperthyroidism and ophthalmopathy. Using RNA transcripts as the source, TCR beta CDR3 regions were amplified. First-round RT-PCR with HTBI primers amplified the TCR CDR3 region. TCRdb re-called the multiplex PCR reads with MiXCR, one entry per CDR3 protein. The repertoire holds more than 450,000 distinct CDR3 sequences, with just under 20% as singletons. V was clipped by 5 bases and J by 1 base, with 12 bases between them. Germline CDR1 and CDR2: ENHRY and SYGVKD. The CDR3 totals 14 residues. Study-wide results and caveats: Expanded thyroid clonotypes (above 0.001) were mostly also found in blood.

A Clinical Activity Score of at least 3, a NOSPECS grade of at least 4 and a duration under 3 months were recorded in the ophthalmopathy patients. Uncontrolled infection, other autoimmune disease, pregnancy or lactation barred patients from enrollment. Each diagnosis drew on symptoms, thyroxine, TRAb, thyroid ultrasound and orbital computed tomography findings. Comment on this clonotype: Its matching antigen is unknown.

V and J are TRBV10-3 and TRBJ2-7, with D tentatively TRBD2 (5 bases). The clonotype comes from a man in his forties with Graves' ophthalmopathy. The sample was blood. The CDR3 region has the DNA TGTGCCATCAGTACGGGAACGAGTTCCTACGAGCAGTACTTC. Translated, it gives CAISTGTSSYEQYF.